These T cell receptor beta chains were read from a single sample in a study of cytomegalovirus exposure and HLA in healthy donors. Here immunoSEQ multiplex PCR was the method, and the copy in TCRdb shows in-frame clones only, minus some. The sample has 150,000 to 200,000 clones; 86% are singletons. Sequenced sample: PBMCs. These receptors were taken from a woman younger than 35 in good health and CMV-seronegative. Both conserved end residues are trimmed from each CDR3.

J gene | V gene | CDR3 length | CDR3 protein
TRBJ1-1 | TRBV18 | 15 | ASSPPEDRVRDTEAF
TRBJ2-3 | TRBV7-6 | 14 | ASSHSRDRGTDTQY
TRBJ1-1 | TRBV5-6 | 13 | ASSGEQGANTEAF
TRBJ2-3 | TRBV13 | 16 | ASSPPGGGGLSTDTQY
TRBJ1-4 | TRBV5-6 | 13 | ASSFRAGWREKLF
TRBJ2-2 | TRBV6-4 | 14 | ASSPLAGENTGELF
TRBJ2-7 | TRBV7-9 | 13 | ASSLGQGAGYEQY
TRBJ2-7 | TRBV10-1 | 10 | ASSESGREQY
TRBJ1-3 | TRBV5-1 | 10 | ASSPQGDTIY
TRBJ2-7 | TRBV4-1 | 14 | ASSLDPRAGPYEQY
TRBJ2-1 | TRBV9 | 15 | ASSVGAGGIVYNEQF
TRBJ2-7 | TRBV27 | 11 | ASSPTPGQGLD
TRBJ2-7 | TRBV7-9 | 10 | ASSFWGREQY
TRBJ2-3 | TRBV6-1 | 10 | ASSGGADTQY
TRBJ1-1 | TRBV19 | 12 | ASSLTGGDTEAF
TRBJ2-3 | TRBV10-3 | 14 | AISESTGGTGDTQY
TRBJ1-2 | TRBV29-1 | 11 | STALDSLDGYT
TRBJ1-5 | TRBV6-6 | 11 | ASSQTQNQPQH
TRBJ2-1 | TRBV5-8 | 13 | ASSYGIQRSHEQF
TRBJ1-1 | TRBV10-3 | 11 | AAGGAGNTEAF
TRBJ2-2 | TRBV27 | 10 | ASRGETGELF
TRBJ2-7 | TRBV29-1 | 10 | SVTGTASEQY
TRBJ2-5 | TRBV27 | 12 | ASSPVTTGETQY
TRBJ2-2 | TRBV7-9 | 15 | ASSSPRQDRITGELF
TRBJ1-4 | TRBV30 | 12 | ASSRGGPNEKLF
TRBJ2-3 | TRBV2 | 15 | ASSTDRVWETRDTQY
TRBJ2-5 | TRBV11-2 | 9 | ASSLPETQY
TRBJ2-7 | TRBV5-5 | 12 | ASSFGQGSYEQY
TRBJ1-2 | TRBV29-1 | 17 | SVEDIALLQGYSNYGYT
TRBJ1-1 | TRBV19 | 11 | ASSSGSRTEAF
TRBJ2-1 | TRBV2 | 11 | ASDRGYYNEQF
TRBJ1-1 | TRBV19 | 11 | ASTKDRDTEAF
TRBJ2-3 | TRBV9 | 12 | ASSARVVTDTQY
TRBJ2-2 | TRBV18 | 10 | ASSPTAWELF
TRBJ2-1 | TRBV6-6 | 14 | ASSYTPGQGGNEQF
TRBJ2-7 | TRBV7-7 | 12 | ASSLGKGTYEQY
TRBJ1-2 | TRBV25-1 | 11 | ASRPTANYGYT
TRBJ1-1 | TRBV5-1 | 10 | ASRRGDTEAF
TRBJ1-2 | TRBV20-1 | 9 | SARATYGYT
TRBJ2-1 | TRBV25-1 | 12 | ASSGAGGNNEQF
TRBJ2-2 | TRBV7-9 | 10 | ASGRDTGELF
TRBJ2-2 | TRBV19 | 11 | ASVGQLTGELF
TRBJ2-2 | TRBV30 | 11 | ASQTGNTGELF
TRBJ2-5 | TRBV6-1 | 12 | ASTQKEVKETQY